A selection of T cell receptor beta chains follows, all from one sample in a study of cytomegalovirus exposure and HLA in healthy donors. This table comes from immunoSEQ multiplex PCR, and its TCRdb copy is limited to in-frame clones, with some not included. The sample holds 170,000 or so clones, 80% seen once. Sample: PBMCs. Receptors were obtained from a man aged 30-40 years in good health and CMV-seropositive. The conserved cysteine and the conserved F or W are not part of the CDR3 here.

v_gene	CDR3aa
TRBV10-3	AISETRNTIY
TRBV28	ASSSQTGAGTEAF
TRBV7-6	ASSSSGGSGELF
TRBV28	ASSRGLAGVTYEQY
TRBV9	ASSVELPSGRADTQY
TRBV4-1	ASSQDRRDQPQH
TRBV27	ASSYTGGSEKLF
TRBV2	ASKPGVTYEQY
TRBV6-1	ASSEAYTGELF
TRBV28	ASSLGGQGNQPQH
TRBV6-5	ASRTFRGGAQY
TRBV11-2	ASSSHRGSGYT
TRBV10-1	ASRASAGGPDTQY
TRBV5-4	ASKSGSEKTQY
TRBV2	ASSDSGGSTDTQY
TRBV7-9	ASSPLSGRSYNEQF
TRBV20-1	SAGTDYGYT
TRBV27	ASSLGWGDTGELF
TRBV29-1	SALQGKSTNEKLF
TRBV10-3	ASSDQTGTGSYGYT
TRBV6-1	ASSSLAGDYEQY
TRBV5-8	ASSLDPGSHEQY
TRBV6-1	ASSEEAGGGLNEQF
TRBV6-6	ASSYSQGAGEQY
TRBV12-5	ASGLVRARGLGTDTQY
TRBV28	ASSLSPGDTEAF
TRBV9	ASSAHPGQVNEQY
TRBV7-9	ASSPRLGLGPPYEQY
TRBV6-1	ASSHRGRFYNEQF
TRBV9	ASSSGQGYEPQH
TRBV6-5	ASSYISGNEQF
TRBV5-1	ASSLDPGQNSPLH
TRBV29-1	SVAGNQETQY
TRBV19	ASSMGVLGTQY
TRBV19	ASEGQGDSPLH
TRBV6-5	ASSYLLTGNTIY
TRBV4-1	ASRLTTGDNLREQY
TRBV28	ASSMLTENTEAF
TRBV11-3	ASSPRDPLNEQY
TRBV2	ASSTGVDTQY
TRBV25-1	ASSENRGLRGNEKLF
TRBV28	ASSETNSGTRAF
TRBV7-3	ASSFMASGSRTGELF
TRBV7-2	ASSIPGSYGYT
TRBV28	ASSSPHRGTRGAF
TRBV5-4	ASIGQGLHEQY
TRBV4-1	ASSGTGVSGGVTDTQY
TRBV19	ASSIRGNTEAF
TRBV4-2	ASSRTRGPQETQY
TRBV10-2	ASSEGVAGGDEQY
TRBV30	AWTRGGNTEELF
TRBV25-1	ASSEYSGGDTEAF